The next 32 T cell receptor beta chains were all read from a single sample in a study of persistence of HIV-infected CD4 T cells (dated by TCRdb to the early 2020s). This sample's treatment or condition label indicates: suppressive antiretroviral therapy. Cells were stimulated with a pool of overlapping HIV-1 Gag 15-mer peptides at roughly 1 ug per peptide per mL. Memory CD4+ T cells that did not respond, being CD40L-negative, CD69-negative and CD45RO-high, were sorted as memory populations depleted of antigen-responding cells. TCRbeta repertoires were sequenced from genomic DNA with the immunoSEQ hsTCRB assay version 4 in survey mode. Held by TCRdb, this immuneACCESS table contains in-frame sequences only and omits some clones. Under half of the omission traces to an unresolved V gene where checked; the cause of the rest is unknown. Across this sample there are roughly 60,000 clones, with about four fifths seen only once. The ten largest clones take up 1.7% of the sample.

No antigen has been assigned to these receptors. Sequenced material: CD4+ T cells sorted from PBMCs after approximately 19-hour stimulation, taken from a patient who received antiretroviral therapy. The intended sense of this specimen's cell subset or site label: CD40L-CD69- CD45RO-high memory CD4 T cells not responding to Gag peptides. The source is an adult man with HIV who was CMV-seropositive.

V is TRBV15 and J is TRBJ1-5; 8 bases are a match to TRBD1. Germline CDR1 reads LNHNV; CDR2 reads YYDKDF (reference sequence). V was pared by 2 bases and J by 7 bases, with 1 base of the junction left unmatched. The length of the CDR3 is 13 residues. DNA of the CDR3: TGTGCCACCAGCAGAACAGGGGGACAGCCCCAGCATTTT. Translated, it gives CATSRTGGQPQHF.

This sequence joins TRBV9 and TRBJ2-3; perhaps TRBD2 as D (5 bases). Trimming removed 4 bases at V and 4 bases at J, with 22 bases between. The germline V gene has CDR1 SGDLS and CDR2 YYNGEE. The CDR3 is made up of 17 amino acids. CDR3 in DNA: TGTGCCAGCAGCTCTTTAGGAGAGGGCTTGGGGTCAGATACGCAGTATTTT. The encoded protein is CASSSLGEGLGSDTQYF. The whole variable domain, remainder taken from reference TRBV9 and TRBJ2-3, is DSGVTQTPKHLITATGQRVTLRCSPRSGDLSVYWYQQSLDQGLQFLIQYYNGEERAKGNILERFSAQQFPDLHSELNLSSLELGDSALYFCASSSLGEGLGSDTQYFGPGTRLTVL.

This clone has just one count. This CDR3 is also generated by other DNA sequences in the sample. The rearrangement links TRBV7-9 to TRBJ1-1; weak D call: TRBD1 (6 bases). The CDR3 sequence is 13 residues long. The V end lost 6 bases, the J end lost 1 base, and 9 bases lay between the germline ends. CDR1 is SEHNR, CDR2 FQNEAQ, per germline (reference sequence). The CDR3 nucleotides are TGTGCCAGCAGTCCACAGGGGAACACTGAAGCTTTCTTT. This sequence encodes CASSPQGNTEAFF. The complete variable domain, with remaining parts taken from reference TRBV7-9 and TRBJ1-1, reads DTGVSQNPRHKITKRGQNVTFRCDPISEHNRLYWYRQTLGQGPEFLTYFQNEAQLEKSRLLSDRFSAERPKGSFSTLEIQRTEQGDSAMYLCASSPQGNTEAFFGQGTRLTVV.

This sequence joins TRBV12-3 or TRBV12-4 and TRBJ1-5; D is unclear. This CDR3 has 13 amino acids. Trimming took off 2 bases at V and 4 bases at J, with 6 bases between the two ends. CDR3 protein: CASSLTENQPQHF. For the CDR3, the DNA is TGTGCCAGCAGTTTAACAGAGAATCAGCCCCAGCATTTT.

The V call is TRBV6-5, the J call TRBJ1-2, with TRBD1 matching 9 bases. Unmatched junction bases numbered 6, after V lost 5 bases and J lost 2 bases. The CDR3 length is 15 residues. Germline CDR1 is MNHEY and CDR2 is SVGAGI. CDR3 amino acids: CASSTIGTGNYGYTF. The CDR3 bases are TGTGCCAGCAGTACCATTGGGACAGGGAACTATGGCTACACCTTC.

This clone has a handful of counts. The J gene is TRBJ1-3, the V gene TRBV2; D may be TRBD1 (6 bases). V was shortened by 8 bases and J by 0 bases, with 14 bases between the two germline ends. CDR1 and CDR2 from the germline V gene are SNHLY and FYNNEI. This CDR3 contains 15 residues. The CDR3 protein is CASWQGHLSGNTIYF. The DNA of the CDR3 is TGTGCCAGCTGGCAGGGACACCTCTCTGGAAACACCATATATTTT.

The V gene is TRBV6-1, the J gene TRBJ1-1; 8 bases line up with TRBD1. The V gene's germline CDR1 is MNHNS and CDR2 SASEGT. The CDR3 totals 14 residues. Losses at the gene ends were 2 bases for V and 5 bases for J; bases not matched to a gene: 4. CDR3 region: CASSEQGAITEAFF. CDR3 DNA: TGTGCCAGCAGTGAACAGGGGGCTATTACTGAAGCTTTCTTT.

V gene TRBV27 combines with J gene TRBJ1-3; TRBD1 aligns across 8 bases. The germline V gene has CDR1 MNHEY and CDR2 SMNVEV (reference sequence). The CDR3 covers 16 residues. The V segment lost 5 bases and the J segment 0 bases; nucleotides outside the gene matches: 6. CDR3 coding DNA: TGTGCCAGCAGTGAGACAGGGGCCCGCTCTGGAAACACCATATATTTT. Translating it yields CASSETGARSGNTIYF.

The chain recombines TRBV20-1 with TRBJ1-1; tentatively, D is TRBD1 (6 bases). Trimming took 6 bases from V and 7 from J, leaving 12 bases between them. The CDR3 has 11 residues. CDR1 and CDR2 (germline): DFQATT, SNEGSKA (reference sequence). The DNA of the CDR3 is TGCAGTGCCCCCGGGACATTTGAAGCTTTCTTT. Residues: CSAPGTFEAFF.

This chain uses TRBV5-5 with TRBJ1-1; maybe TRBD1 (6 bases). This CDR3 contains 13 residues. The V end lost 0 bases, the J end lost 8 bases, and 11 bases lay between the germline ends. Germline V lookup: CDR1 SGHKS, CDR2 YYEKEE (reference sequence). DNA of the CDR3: TGTGCCAGCAGCTTGGGGACAGCGCCAGAAGCTTTCTTT. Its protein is CASSLGTAPEAFF.

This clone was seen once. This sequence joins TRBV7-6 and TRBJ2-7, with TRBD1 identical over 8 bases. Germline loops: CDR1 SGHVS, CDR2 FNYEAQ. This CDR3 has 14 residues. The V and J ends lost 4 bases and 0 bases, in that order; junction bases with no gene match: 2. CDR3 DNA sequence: TGTGCCAGCAGCTCCGGGACAGGCTCCTACGAGCAGTACTTC. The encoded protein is CASSSGTGSYEQYF.

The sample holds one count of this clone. The DNA for the CDR3 is TGCAGTGCTAGTAACCAGGGACAGGACTTCTATGGCTACACCTTC. Translating it yields CSASNQGQDFYGYTF. The chain recombines TRBV20-1 with TRBJ1-2; 8 nucleotides agree with TRBD1. The J segment lost 4 bases and the V segment lost 3 bases, leaving 10 bases of the junction unmatched. The CDR3 has 15 residues. Germline V gene data show CDR1 as DFQATT and CDR2 as SNEGSKA (reference sequence).

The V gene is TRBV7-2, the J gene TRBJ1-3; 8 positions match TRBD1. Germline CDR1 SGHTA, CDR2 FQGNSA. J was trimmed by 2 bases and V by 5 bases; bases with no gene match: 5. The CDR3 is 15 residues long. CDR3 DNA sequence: TGTGCCAGCAGCCCCGGACAGGGCGCTGGAAACACCATATATTTT. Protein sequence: CASSPGQGAGNTIYF.

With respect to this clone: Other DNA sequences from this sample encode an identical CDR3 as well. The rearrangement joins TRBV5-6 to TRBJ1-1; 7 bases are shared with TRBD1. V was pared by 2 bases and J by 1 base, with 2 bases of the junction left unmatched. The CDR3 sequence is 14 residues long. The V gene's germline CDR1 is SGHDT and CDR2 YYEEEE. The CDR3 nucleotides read TGTGCCAGCAGCTTAGGACAGGCGAACACTGAAGCTTTCTTT. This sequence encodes CASSLGQANTEAFF.

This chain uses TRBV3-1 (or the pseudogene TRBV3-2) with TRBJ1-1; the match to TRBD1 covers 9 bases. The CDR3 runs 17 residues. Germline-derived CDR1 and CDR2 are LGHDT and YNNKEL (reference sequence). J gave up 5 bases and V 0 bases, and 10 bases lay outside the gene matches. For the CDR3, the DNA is TGTGCCAGCAGCCAAGAAAACAGGGGGCGGGGAAAGACTGAAGCTTTCTTT. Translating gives CASSQENRGRGKTEAFF.

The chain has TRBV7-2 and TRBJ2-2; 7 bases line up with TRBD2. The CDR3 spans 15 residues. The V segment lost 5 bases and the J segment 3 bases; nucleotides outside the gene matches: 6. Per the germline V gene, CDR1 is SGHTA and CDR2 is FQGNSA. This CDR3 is CASSPGLGDTGELFF. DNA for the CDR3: TGTGCCAGCAGCCCCGGACTAGGAGACACCGGGGAGCTGTTTTTT.

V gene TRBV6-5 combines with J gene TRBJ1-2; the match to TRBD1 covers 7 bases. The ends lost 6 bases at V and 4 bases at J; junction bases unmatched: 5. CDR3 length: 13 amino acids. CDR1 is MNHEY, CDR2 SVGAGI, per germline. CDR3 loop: CASSPTGIYGYTF. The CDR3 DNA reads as TGTGCCAGCAGCCCGACAGGGATCTATGGCTACACCTTC.

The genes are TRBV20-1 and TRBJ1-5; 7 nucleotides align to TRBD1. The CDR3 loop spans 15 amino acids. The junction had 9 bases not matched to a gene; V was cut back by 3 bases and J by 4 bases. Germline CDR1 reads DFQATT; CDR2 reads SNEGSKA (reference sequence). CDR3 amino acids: CSASWGQPGNQPQHF. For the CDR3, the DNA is TGCAGTGCTAGTTGGGGACAGCCGGGGAATCAGCCCCAGCATTTT.

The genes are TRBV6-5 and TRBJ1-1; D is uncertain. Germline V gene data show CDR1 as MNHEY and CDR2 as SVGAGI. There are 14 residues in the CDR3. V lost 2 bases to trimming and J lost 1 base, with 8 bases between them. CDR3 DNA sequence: TGTGCCAGCAGTTACGCCAACAGGAACACTGAAGCTTTCTTT. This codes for CASSYANRNTEAFF.

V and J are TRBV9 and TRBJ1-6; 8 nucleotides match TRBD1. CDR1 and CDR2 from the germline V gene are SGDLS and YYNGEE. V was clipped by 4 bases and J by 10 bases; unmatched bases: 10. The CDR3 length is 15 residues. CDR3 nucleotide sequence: TGTGCCAGCAGCTTTCAGGACAGGGTAGGATCACCCCTCCACTTT. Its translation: CASSFQDRVGSPLHF.

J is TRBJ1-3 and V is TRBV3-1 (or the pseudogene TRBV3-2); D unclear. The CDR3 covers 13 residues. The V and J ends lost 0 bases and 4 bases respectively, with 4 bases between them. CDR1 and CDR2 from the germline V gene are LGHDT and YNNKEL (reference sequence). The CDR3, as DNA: TGTGCCAGCAGCCAAGAAAGCGGAAACACCATATATTTT. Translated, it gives CASSQESGNTIYF.

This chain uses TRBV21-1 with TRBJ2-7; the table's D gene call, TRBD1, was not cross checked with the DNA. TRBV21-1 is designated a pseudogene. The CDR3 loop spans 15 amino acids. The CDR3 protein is CASSGDRAGDYEQYF. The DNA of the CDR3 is TGTGCCAGCAGCGGTGACAGGGCTGGGGACTACGAGCAGTACTTC.

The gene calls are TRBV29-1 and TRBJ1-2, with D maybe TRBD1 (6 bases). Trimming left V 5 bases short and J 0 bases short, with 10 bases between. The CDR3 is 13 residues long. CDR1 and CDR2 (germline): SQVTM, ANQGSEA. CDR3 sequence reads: CSVRTDTNYGYTF. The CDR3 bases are TGCAGCGTTCGGACAGATACTAACTATGGCTACACCTTC.

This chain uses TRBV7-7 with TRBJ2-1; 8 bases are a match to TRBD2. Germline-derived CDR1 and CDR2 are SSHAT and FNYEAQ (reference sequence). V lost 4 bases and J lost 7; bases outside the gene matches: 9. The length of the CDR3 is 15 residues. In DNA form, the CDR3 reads TGTGCCAGCAGCTCCTCTTTGGGCGGGGGGAATGAGCAGTTCTTC. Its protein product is CASSSSLGGGNEQFF.

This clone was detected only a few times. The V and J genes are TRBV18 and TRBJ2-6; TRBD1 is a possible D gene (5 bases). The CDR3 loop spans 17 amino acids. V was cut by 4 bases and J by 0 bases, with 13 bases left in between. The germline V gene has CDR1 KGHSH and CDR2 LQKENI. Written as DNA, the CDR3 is TGTGCCAGCTCACTCGACTGGACAAGCTCTGGGGCCAACGTCCTGACTTTC. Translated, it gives CASSLDWTSSGANVLTF.

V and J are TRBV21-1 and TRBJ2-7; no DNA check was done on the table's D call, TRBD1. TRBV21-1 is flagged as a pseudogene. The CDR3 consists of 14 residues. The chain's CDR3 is CASSNQGGSYEQYF. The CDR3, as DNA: TGTGCCAGCAGCAATCAGGGGGGTTCCTACGAGCAGTACTTC.

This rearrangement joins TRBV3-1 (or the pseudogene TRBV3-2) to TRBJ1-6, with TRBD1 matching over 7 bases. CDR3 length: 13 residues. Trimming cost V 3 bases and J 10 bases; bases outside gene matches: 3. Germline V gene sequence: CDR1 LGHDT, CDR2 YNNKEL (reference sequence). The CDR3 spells CASSHGTDSPLHF. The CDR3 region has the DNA TGTGCCAGCAGCCACGGGACAGACTCACCCCTCCACTTT.

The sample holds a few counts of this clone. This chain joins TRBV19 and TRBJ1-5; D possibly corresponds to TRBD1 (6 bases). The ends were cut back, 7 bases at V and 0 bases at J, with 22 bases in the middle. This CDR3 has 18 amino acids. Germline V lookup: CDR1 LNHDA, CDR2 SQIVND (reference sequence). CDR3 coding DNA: TGTGCCAGTACCCGCCGGTCCCGGGACACTTATAGCAATCAGCCCCAGCATTTT. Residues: CASTRRSRDTYSNQPQHF.

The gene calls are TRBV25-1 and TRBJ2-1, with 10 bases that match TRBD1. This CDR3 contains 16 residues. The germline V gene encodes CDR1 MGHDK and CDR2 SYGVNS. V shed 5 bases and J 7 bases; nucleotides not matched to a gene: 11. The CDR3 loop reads CASSQDRGNWKNEQFF. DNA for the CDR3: TGTGCCAGCAGTCAGGACAGGGGGAACTGGAAGAATGAGCAGTTCTTC. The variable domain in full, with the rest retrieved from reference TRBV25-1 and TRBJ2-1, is EADIYQTPRYLVIGTGKKITLECSQTMGHDKMYWYQQDPGMELHLIHYSYGVNSTEKGDLSSESTVSRIRTEHFPLTLESARPSHTSQYLCASSQDRGNWKNEQFFGPGTRLTVL.

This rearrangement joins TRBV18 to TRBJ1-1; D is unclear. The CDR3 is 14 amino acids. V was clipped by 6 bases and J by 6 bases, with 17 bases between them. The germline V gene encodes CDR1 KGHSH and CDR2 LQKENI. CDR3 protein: CASSLNQANAEAFF. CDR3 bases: TGTGCCAGCTCTCTAAACCAGGCTAACGCTGAAGCTTTCTTT.

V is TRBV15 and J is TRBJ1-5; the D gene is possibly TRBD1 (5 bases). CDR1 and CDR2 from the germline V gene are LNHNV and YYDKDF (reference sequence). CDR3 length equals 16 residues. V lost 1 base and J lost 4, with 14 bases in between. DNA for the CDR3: TGTGCCACCAGCAGAGGAGGGGTCCTAGCAAATCAGCCCCAGCATTTT. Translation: CATSRGGVLANQPQHF.

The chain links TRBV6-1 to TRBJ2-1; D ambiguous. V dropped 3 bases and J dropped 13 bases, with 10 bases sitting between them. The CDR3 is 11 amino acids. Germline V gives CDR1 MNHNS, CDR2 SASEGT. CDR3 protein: CASSETRRQFF. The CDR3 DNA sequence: TGTGCCAGCAGTGAGACCCGGCGCCAGTTCTTC.